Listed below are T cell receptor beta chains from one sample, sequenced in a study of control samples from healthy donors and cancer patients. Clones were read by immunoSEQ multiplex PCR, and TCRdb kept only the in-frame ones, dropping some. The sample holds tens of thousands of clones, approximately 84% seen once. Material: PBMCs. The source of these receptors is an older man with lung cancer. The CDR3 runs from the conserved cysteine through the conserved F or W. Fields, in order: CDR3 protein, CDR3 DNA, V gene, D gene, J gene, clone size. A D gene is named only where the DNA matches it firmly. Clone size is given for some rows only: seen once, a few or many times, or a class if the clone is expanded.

CDR3aa: CATSRRTGQPGELFF
CDR3nt: TGTGCCACCAGCAGACGGACTGGGCAACCCGGGGAGCTGTTTTTT
v_gene: TRBV15
d_gene: .
j_gene: TRBJ2-2
abundance: .

CDR3aa: CASSPANTEAFF
CDR3nt: TGTGCCAGCTCACCGGCCAACACTGAAGCTTTCTTT
v_gene: TRBV18
d_gene: .
j_gene: TRBJ1-1
abundance: once

CDR3aa: CARSRGGALYEQYF
CDR3nt: TGTGCCCGCAGCCGGGGGGGGGCCTTATACGAGCAGTACTTC
v_gene: TRBV5-6
d_gene: TRBD2
j_gene: TRBJ2-7
abundance: .

CDR3aa: CASTGAGGPTDTQYF
CDR3nt: TGTGCCAGTACCGGAGCGGGGGGGCCCACAGATACGCAGTATTTT
v_gene: TRBV19
d_gene: TRBD2
j_gene: TRBJ2-3
abundance: .

CDR3aa: CATSDPTGGSNQPQHF
CDR3nt: TGTGCCACCAGTGACCCGACAGGGGGTAGCAATCAGCCCCAGCATTTT
v_gene: TRBV24-1
d_gene: TRBD1
j_gene: TRBJ1-5
abundance: once

CDR3aa: CASLEGEKLFF
CDR3nt: TGCGCCAGCCTAGAGGGCGAAAAACTGTTTTTT
v_gene: TRBV4-1
d_gene: .
j_gene: TRBJ1-4
abundance: .

CDR3aa: CASSRFGLAVNEQYF
CDR3nt: TGTGCCAGCAGCCGATTTGGCCTAGCGGTAAACGAGCAGTACTTC
v_gene: TRBV7-9
d_gene: TRBD2
j_gene: TRBJ2-7
abundance: .

CDR3aa: CASSLPGGHYGYTF
CDR3nt: TGCGCCAGCAGCTTACCGGGAGGACACTATGGCTACACCTTC
v_gene: TRBV5-1
d_gene: .
j_gene: TRBJ1-2
abundance: .

CDR3aa: CASRPQPGQGHGELFF
CDR3nt: TGTGCCAGCAGGCCCCAACCGGGACAGGGGCACGGGGAGCTGTTTTTT
v_gene: TRBV7-3
d_gene: TRBD1
j_gene: TRBJ2-2
abundance: .

CDR3aa: CASSYLGGRHNEQFF
CDR3nt: TGTGCCAGCAGTTACCTCGGGGGGCGGCACAATGAGCAGTTCTTC
v_gene: TRBV6-2/TRBV6-3
d_gene: .
j_gene: TRBJ2-1
abundance: .

CDR3aa: CAWSVRSGATGNTIYF
CDR3nt: TGTGCCTGGAGTGTACGTTCAGGGGCGACGGGAAACACCATATATTTT
v_gene: TRBV30
d_gene: .
j_gene: TRBJ1-3
abundance: .

CDR3aa: CASSPRGNTEAFF
CDR3nt: TGTGCCAGCTCACCGAGGGGTAACACTGAAGCTTTCTTT
v_gene: TRBV18
d_gene: .
j_gene: TRBJ1-1
abundance: once

CDR3aa: CASRGTGGSYGYTF
CDR3nt: TGTGCCAGCCGCGGGACAGGGGGAAGCTATGGCTACACCTTC
v_gene: TRBV27
d_gene: TRBD1
j_gene: TRBJ1-2
abundance: .

CDR3aa: CASSQEPGRYNSPLHF
CDR3nt: TGTGCCAGCAGCCAAGAGCCAGGGAGGTATAATTCACCCCTCCACTTT
v_gene: TRBV3-1/TRBV3-2
d_gene: .
j_gene: TRBJ1-6
abundance: .

CDR3aa: CASSLDGGRSSYEQYF
CDR3nt: TGTGCCAGCAGCTTAGACGGGGGCAGAAGCTCCTACGAGCAGTACTTC
v_gene: TRBV7-6
d_gene: .
j_gene: TRBJ2-7
abundance: .

CDR3aa: CASSPYRTYGYTF
CDR3nt: TGTGCCAGTAGTCCGTACAGGACCTATGGCTACACCTTC
v_gene: TRBV19
d_gene: .
j_gene: TRBJ1-2
abundance: .

CDR3aa: CASSPTGTQETQYF
CDR3nt: TGTGCCAGCTCACCGACAGGGACCCAAGAGACCCAGTACTTC
v_gene: TRBV18
d_gene: TRBD1
j_gene: TRBJ2-5
abundance: .

CDR3aa: CASSFYATNEKLFF
CDR3nt: TGTGCCAGCAGCTTCTATGCAACTAATGAAAAACTGTTTTTT
v_gene: TRBV7-2
d_gene: .
j_gene: TRBJ1-4
abundance: once

CDR3aa: CASSWGPWETQYF
CDR3nt: TGTGCCAGCAGTTGGGGGCCGTGGGAGACCCAGTACTTC
v_gene: TRBV27
d_gene: .
j_gene: TRBJ2-5
abundance: .

CDR3aa: CASTTQGAGEAFF
CDR3nt: TGTGCCAGCACTACGCAAGGGGCGGGTGAAGCTTTCTTT
v_gene: TRBV27
d_gene: .
j_gene: TRBJ1-1
abundance: few

CDR3aa: CAWTTTNTGELFF
CDR3nt: TGTGCCTGGACAACAACGAACACCGGGGAGCTGTTTTTT
v_gene: TRBV30
d_gene: .
j_gene: TRBJ2-2
abundance: .

CDR3aa: CASSGTGQWDEQYF
CDR3nt: TGTGCCAGCAGCGGGACGGGACAATGGGACGAGCAGTACTTC
v_gene: TRBV6-5
d_gene: .
j_gene: TRBJ2-7
abundance: .

CDR3aa: CATSKIQGSSTDTQYF
CDR3nt: TGTGCCACCAGCAAAATACAGGGGTCTAGCACAGATACGCAGTATTTT
v_gene: TRBV15
d_gene: TRBD1
j_gene: TRBJ2-3
abundance: few

CDR3aa: CASSAKQETQYF
CDR3nt: TGTGCCAGCAGCGCTAAACAAGAGACCCAGTACTTC
v_gene: TRBV9
d_gene: .
j_gene: TRBJ2-5
abundance: few

CDR3aa: CASSGGFAYEQYF
CDR3nt: TGTGCCAGCAGTGGTGGTTTTGCCTACGAGCAGTACTTC
v_gene: TRBV2
d_gene: .
j_gene: TRBJ2-7
abundance: .

CDR3aa: CASSRQGSQPQHF
CDR3nt: TGTGCCAGCAGTCGGCAGGGTAGTCAGCCCCAGCATTTT
v_gene: TRBV27
d_gene: .
j_gene: TRBJ1-5
abundance: .

CDR3aa: CASPTSEDNEQFF
CDR3nt: TGTGCCAGCCCCACTAGCGAGGACAATGAGCAGTTCTTC
v_gene: TRBV7-9
d_gene: TRBD2
j_gene: TRBJ2-1
abundance: .

CDR3aa: CASSKKGVDEKLFF
CDR3nt: TGTGCCAGCAGCAAGAAGGGGGTGGATGAAAAACTGTTTTTT
v_gene: TRBV21-1
d_gene: .
j_gene: TRBJ1-4
abundance: .

CDR3aa: CASSDSGGRTEAFF
CDR3nt: TGTGCCAGCAGTGACTCAGGGGGCCGCACTGAAGCTTTCTTT
v_gene: TRBV25-1
d_gene: TRBD1
j_gene: TRBJ1-1
abundance: few

CDR3aa: CASSLAGGPDTQYF
CDR3nt: TGCGCCAGCAGCTTGGCAGGGGGCCCAGATACGCAGTATTTT
v_gene: TRBV5-1
d_gene: TRBD1
j_gene: TRBJ2-3
abundance: .

CDR3aa: CASSGQDYNEQFF
CDR3nt: TGTGCCAGCAGTGGGCAAGACTACAATGAGCAGTTCTTC
v_gene: TRBV2
d_gene: .
j_gene: TRBJ2-1
abundance: .